The 3 T cell receptor beta chains below come from one sample, sequenced in a study of blood T cell repertoires in COVID-19. Sequencing was performed with immunoSEQ multiplex PCR; in TCRdb, only in-frame clones are kept and a portion is missing. The sample lists about 300,000 clones; approximately 91% were seen once. The sample taken for sequencing was peripheral blood. The receptors stem from a woman in her 30s with COVID-19, enrolled during active disease.

The rearrangement joins TRBV18 to TRBJ2-5; 7 bases fit TRBD1. Germline lookup yields CDR1 KGHSH and CDR2 LQKENI. CDR3 size: 16 residues. With V trimmed by 5 bases and J by 5 bases, 14 bases remained unmatched. As DNA, the CDR3 is TGTGCCAGCTCAAAATCCCAAGGGGGCTCAGGGGAGACCCAGTACTTC. It translates to CASSKSQGGSGETQYF.

The chain uses TRBV28 and TRBJ1-2, with no clear D. The CDR3 length is 14 residues. Germline V lookup: CDR1 MDHEN, CDR2 SYDVKM. Deletions cut 1 base from V and 8 bases from J, with 14 bases between. Here the CDR3 DNA reads TGTGCCAGCAGTTTATTAGAGGGTTCAGGAGGCTACACCTTC. This codes for CASSLLEGSGGYTF.

J is TRBJ1-4 and V is TRBV27; D remains ambiguous. This CDR3 contains 12 residues. CDR1 is MNHEY and CDR2 is SMNVEV in the germline V gene (reference sequence). The germline V and J ends were trimmed by 5 bases and 4 bases, with 5 bases remaining between them. This CDR3 reads CASSGSNEKLFF. Written as DNA, the CDR3 is TGTGCCAGCAGTGGGAGTAATGAAAAACTGTTTTTT.